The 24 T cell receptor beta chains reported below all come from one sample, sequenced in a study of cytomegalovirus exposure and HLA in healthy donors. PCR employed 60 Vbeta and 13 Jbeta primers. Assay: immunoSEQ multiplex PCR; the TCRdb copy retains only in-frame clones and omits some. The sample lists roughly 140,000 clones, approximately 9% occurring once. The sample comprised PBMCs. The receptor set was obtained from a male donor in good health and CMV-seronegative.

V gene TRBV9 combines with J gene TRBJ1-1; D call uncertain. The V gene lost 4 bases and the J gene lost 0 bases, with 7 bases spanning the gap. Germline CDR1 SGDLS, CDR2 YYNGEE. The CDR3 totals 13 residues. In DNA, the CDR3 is TGTGCCAGCAGCCCCAAAATGAACACTGAAGCTTTCTTT. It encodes CASSPKMNTEAFF.

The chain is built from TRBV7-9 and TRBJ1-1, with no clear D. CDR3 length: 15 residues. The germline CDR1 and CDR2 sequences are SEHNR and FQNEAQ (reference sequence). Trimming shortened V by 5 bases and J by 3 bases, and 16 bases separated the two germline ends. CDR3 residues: CASSPGRGPHTEAFF. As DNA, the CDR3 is TGTGCCAGCAGCCCCGGACGGGGTCCCCACACTGAAGCTTTCTTT.

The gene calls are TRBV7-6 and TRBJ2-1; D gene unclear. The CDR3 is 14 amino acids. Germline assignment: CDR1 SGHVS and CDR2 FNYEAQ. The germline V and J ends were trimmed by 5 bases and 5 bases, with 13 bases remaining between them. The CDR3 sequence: CASSLSRANNEQFF. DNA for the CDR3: TGTGCCAGCAGCCTCTCGCGAGCTAACAATGAGCAGTTCTTC.

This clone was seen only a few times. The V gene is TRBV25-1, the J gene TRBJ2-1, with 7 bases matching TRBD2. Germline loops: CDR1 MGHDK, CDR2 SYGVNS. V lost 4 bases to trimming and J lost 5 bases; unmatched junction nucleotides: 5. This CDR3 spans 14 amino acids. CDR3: CASSGLAVDNEQFF. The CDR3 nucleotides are TGTGCCAGCAGTGGGCTAGCGGTTGACAATGAGCAGTTCTTC.

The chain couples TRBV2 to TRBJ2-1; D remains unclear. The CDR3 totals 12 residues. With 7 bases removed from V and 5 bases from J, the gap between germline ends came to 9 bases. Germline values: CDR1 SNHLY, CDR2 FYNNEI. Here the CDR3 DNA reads TGTGCCAGCACCCTACTGCACAATGAGCAGTTCTTC. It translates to CASTLLHNEQFF.

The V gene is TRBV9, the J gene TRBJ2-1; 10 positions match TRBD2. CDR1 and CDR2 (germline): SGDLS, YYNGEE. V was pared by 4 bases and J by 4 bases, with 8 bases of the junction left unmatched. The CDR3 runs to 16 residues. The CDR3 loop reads CASSPREAGGYNEQFF. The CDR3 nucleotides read TGTGCCAGCAGCCCCAGGGAAGCGGGAGGGTACAATGAGCAGTTCTTC.

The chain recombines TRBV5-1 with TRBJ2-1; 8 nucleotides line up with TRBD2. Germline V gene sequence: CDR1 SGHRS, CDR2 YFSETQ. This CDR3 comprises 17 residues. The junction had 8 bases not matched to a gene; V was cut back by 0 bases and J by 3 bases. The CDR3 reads CASSLVPAGEFYNEQFF. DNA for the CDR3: TGCGCCAGCAGCTTGGTTCCAGCGGGAGAGTTCTACAATGAGCAGTTCTTC.

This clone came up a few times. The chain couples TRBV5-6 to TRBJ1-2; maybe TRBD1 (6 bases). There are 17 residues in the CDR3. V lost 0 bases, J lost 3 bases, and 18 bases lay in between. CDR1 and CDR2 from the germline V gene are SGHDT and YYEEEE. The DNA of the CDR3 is TGTGCCAGCAGCTTGGTGGGTTCGGCAGGGGTTGACTATGGCTACACCTTC. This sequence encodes CASSLVGSAGVDYGYTF. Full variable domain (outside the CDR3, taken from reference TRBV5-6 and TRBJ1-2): DAGVTQSPTHLIKTRGQQVTLRCSPKSGHDTVSWYQQALGQGPQFIFQYYEEEERQRGNFPDRFSGHQFPNYSSELNVNALLLGDSALYLCASSLVGSAGVDYGYTFGSGTRLTVV.

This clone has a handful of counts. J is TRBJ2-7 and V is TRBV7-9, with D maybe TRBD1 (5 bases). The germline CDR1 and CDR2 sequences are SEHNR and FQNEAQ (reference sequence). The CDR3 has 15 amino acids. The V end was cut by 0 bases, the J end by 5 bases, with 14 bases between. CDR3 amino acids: CASSLAVPRVDEQYF. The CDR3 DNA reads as TGTGCCAGCAGCTTAGCCGTTCCCAGGGTCGACGAGCAGTACTTC.

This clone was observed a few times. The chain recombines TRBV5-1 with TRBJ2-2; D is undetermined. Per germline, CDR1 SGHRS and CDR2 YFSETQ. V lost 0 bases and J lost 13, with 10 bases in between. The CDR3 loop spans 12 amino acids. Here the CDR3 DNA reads TGCGCCAGCAGCTTGGATCCCGGGTCGCTGTTTTTT. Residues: CASSLDPGSLFF. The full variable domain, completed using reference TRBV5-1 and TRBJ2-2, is KAGVTQTPRYLIKTRGQQVTLSCSPISGHRSVSWYQQTPGQGLQFLFEYFSETQRNKGNFPGRFSGRQFSNSRSEMNVSTLELGDSALYLCASSLDPGSLFFGEGSRLTVL.

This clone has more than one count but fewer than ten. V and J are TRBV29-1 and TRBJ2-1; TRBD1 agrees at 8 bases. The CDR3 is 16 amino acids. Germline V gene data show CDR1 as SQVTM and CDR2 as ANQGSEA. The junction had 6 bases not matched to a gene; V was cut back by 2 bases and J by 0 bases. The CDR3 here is CSVEHRGMVSYNEQFF. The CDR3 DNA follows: TGCAGCGTTGAACACAGGGGGATGGTCTCCTACAATGAGCAGTTCTTC.

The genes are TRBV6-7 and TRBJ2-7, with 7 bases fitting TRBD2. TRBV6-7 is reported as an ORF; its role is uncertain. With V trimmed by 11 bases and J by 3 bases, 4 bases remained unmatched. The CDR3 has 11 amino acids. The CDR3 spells CAESGDYEQYF. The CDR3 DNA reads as TGTGCCGAAAGCGGGGACTACGAGCAGTACTTC.

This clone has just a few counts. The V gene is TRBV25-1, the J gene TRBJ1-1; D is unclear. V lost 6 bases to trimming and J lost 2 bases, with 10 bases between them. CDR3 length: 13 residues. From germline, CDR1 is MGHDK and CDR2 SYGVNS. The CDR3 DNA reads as TGTGCCAGCAGCCATCGGGGTAACACTGAAGCTTTCTTT. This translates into CASSHRGNTEAFF.

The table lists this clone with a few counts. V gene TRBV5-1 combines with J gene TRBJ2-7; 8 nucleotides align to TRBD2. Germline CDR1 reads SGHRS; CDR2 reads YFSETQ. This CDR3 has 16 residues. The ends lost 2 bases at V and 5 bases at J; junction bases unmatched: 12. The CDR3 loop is CASSFGGSGGINEQYF. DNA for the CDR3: TGCGCCAGCAGCTTTGGGGGGTCGGGAGGGATCAACGAGCAGTACTTC.

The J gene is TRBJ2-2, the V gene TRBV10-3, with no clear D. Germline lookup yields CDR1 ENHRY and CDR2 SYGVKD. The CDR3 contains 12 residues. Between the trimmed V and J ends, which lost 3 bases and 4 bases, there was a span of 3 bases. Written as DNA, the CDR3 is TGTGCCATCAGTGATCTCACCGGGGAGCTGTTTTTT. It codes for CAISDLTGELFF.

The CDR3 DNA reads TGTGCCAGCAGTCCCCCCCTGACCGGGGAGCTGTTTTTT. It translates to CASSPPLTGELFF. This rearrangement joins TRBV27 to TRBJ2-2; the D is unclear. Germline V gives CDR1 MNHEY, CDR2 SMNVEV (reference sequence). The CDR3 contains 13 residues. The V end was cut by 5 bases, the J end by 5 bases, with 9 bases between.

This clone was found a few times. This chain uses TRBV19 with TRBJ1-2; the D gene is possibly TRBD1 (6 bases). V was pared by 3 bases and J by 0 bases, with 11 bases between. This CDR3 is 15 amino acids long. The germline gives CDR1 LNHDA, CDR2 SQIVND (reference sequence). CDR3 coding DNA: TGTGCCAGTAGTATGACAGGCCTTACTAACTATGGCTACACCTTC. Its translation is CASSMTGLTNYGYTF.

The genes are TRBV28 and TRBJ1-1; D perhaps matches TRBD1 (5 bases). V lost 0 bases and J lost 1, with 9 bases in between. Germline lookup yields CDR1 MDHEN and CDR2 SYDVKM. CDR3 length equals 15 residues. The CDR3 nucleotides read TGTGCCAGCAGTTTATGGTCCAGGGAGAACACTGAAGCTTTCTTT. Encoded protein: CASSLWSRENTEAFF. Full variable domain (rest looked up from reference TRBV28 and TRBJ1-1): DVKVTQSSRYLVKRTGEKVFLECVQDMDHENMFWYRQDPGLGLRLIYFSYDVKMKEKGDIPEGYSVSREKKERFSLILESASTNQTSMYLCASSLWSRENTEAFFGQGTRLTVV.

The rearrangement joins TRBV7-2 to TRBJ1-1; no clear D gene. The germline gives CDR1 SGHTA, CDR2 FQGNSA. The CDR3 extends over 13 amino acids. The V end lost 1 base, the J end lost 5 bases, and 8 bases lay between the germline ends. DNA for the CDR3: TGTGCCAGCAGCTTAGAACCCGGGACTGAAGCTTTCTTT. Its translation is CASSLEPGTEAFF.

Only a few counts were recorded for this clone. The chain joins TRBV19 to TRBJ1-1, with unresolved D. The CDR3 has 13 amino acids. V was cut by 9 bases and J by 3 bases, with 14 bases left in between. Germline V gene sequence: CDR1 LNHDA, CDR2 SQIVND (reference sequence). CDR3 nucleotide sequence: TGTGCCAGCCGGGTAAATAAGGACACTGAAGCTTTCTTT. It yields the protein CASRVNKDTEAFF.

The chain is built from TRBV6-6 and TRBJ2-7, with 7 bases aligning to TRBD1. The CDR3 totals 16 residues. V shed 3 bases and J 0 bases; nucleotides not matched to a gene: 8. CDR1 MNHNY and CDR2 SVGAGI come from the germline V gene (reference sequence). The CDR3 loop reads CASSYSPDRFSYEQYF. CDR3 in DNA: TGTGCCAGCAGTTATTCCCCGGACAGGTTCTCCTACGAGCAGTACTTC.

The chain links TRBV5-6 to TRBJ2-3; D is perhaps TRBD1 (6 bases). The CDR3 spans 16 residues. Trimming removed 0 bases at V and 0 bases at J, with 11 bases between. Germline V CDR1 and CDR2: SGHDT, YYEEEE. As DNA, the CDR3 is TGTGCCAGCAGCTTGGCCAGGGGCATTAGCACAGATACGCAGTATTTT. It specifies CASSLARGISTDTQYF.

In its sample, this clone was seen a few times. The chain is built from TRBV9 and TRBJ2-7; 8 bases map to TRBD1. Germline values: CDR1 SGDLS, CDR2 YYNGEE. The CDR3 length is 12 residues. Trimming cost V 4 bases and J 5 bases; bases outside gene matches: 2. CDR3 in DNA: TGTGCCAGCAGCCGGACAGGGAACGAGCAGTACTTC. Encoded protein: CASSRTGNEQYF.

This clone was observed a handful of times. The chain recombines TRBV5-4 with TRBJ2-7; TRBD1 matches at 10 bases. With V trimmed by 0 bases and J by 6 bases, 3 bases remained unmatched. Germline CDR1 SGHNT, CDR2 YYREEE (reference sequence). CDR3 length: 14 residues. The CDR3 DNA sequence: TGTGCCAGCAGCTTGGGCGGGACAGGGGCCGAGCAGTACTTC. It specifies CASSLGGTGAEQYF.